The clone carrying this TCR beta chain was seen only a few times. As yet, its antigen is unknown. This entry is derived from a study of CD8 T cells in ankylosing spondylitis. Germline V gene sequence: CDR1 MNHEY, CDR2 SVGEGT. V shed 10 bases and J shed 2 bases, with 18 bases lying between them. This CDR3 is 14 amino acids long. Quantitative 5'-RACE with molecular barcodes was used to make the TCR beta libraries. TCRdb recomputed calls from the 5' RACE reads with MiXCR, one row per CDR3 protein. The sample lists 340,000 or so distinct CDR3 sequences, roughly 14% occurring once. Whole-study findings and limits: CD8+ cells made up the disease-linked clones, which were relatively rare in peripheral blood. Significantly higher representation of disease-linked clones was reported for matched ankylosing spondylitis synovial fluid.

The sequence derives from a male donor with ankylosing spondylitis or in good health (not recorded which). The sample consisted of blood, either unsorted or a sorted T cell fraction (not recorded which). The genes are TRBV6-2 or TRBV6-3 and TRBJ2-7; TRBD2 might be the D (5 bases). The CDR3 DNA reads TGTGCCAACTCCCGCGGGCTCGGGGCCTACGAGCAGTACTTC. Amino acid sequence: CANSRGLGAYEQYF.